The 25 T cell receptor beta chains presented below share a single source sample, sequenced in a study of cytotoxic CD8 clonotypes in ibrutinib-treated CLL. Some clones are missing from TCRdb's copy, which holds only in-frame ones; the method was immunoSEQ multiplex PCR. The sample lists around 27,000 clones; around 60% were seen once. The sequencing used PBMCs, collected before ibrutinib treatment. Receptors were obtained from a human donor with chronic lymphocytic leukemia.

This CDR3 reads CARKDLLVDLNIQYF. The CDR3 DNA reads as TGTGCCAGGAAAGACTTGCTGGTGGATCTGAACATTCAGTACTTC. The chain employs TRBV6-5 and TRBJ2-4; D not resolved. V lost 9 bases to trimming and J lost 7 bases, with 22 bases between them. Germline-derived CDR1 and CDR2 are MNHEY and SVGAGI. The CDR3 sequence is 15 residues long.

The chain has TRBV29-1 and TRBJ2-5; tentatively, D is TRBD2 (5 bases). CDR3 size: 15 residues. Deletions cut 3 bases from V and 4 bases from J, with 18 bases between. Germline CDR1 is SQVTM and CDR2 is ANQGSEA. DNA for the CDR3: TGCAGCGTTGACGCCCACCTCCGCCGGGGAGAGACCCAGTACTTC. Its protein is CSVDAHLRRGETQYF.

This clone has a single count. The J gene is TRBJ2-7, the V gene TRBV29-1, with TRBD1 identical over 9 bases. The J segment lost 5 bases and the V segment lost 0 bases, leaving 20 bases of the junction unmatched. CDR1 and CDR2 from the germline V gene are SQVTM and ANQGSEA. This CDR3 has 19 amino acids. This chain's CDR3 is CSVEDGSLGQGRARNEQYF. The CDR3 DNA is TGCAGCGTTGAAGATGGCTCTTTGGGACAGGGCAGGGCTCGGAACGAGCAGTACTTC.

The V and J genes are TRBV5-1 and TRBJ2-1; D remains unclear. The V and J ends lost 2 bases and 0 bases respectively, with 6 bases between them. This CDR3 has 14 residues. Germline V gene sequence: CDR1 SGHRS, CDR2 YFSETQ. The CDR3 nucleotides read TGCGCCAGCAGCTTTGCTAGCTCCTACAATGAGCAGTTCTTC. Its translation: CASSFASSYNEQFF.

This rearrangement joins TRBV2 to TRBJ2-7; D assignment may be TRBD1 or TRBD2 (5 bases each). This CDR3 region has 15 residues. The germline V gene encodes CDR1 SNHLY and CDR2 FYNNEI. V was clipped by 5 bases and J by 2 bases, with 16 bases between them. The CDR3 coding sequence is TGTGCCAGCAGTTACCGGGACGGCCTCCCCTACGAGCAGTACTTC. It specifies CASSYRDGLPYEQYF. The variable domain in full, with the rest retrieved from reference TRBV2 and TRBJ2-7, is EPEVTQTPSHQVTQMGQEVILRCVPISNHLYFYWYRQILGQKVEFLVSFYNNEISEKSEIFDDQFSVERPDGSNFTLKIRSTKLEDSAMYFCASSYRDGLPYEQYFGPGTRLTVT.

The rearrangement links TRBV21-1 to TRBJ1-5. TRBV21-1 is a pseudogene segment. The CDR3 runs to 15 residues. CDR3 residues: CASSKIGGRNQPQHF. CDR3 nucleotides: TGTGCCAGCAGCAAAATCGGGGGAAGAAATCAGCCCCAGCATTTT.

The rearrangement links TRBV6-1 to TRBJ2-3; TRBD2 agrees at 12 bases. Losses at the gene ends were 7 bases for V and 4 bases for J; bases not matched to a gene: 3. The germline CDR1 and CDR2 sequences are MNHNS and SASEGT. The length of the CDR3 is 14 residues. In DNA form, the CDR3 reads TGTGCCAGCACCCTAGCGGGGGGGCCAGATACGCAGTATTTT. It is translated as CASTLAGGPDTQYF.

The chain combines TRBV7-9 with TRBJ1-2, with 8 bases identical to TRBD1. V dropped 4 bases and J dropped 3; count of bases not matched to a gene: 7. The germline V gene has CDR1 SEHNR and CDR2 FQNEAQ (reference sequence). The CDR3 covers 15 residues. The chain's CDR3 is CASSSDRAGDYGYTF. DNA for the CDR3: TGTGCCAGCAGCTCGGACAGGGCCGGGGACTATGGCTACACCTTC.

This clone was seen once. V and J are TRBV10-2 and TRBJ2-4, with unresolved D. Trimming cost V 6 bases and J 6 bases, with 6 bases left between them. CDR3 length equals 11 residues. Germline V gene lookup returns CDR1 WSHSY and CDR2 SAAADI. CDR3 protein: CASRLGNIQYF. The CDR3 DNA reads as TGCGCCAGCAGGTTGGGAAACATTCAGTACTTC.

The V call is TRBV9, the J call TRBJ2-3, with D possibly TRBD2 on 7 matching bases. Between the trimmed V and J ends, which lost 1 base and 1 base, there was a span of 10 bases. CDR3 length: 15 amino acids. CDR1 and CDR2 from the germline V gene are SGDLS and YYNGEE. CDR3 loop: CASSVWRGRTDTQYF. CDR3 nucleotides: TGTGCCAGCAGCGTATGGCGGGGGCGCACAGATACGCAGTATTTT.

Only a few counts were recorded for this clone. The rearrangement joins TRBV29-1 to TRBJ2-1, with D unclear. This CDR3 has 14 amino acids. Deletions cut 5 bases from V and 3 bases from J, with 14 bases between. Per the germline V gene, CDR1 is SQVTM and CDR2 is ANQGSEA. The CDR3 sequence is CSVLPLHGYNEQFF. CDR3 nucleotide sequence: TGCAGCGTTTTACCTCTACACGGCTACAATGAGCAGTTCTTC.

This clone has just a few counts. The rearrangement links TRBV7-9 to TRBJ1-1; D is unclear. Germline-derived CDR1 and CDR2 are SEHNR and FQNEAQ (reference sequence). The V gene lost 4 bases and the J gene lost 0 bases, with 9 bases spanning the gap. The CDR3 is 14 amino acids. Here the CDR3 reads CASSSSGMNTEAFF. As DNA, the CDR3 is TGTGCCAGCAGCTCGAGCGGTATGAACACTGAAGCTTTCTTT.

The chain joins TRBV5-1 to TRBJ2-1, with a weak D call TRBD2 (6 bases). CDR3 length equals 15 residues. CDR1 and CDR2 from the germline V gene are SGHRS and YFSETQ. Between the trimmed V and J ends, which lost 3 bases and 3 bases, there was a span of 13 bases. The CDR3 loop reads CASSSPGTGYNEQFF. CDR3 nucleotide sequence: TGCGCCAGCAGCTCCCCCGGGACTGGCTACAATGAGCAGTTCTTC.

CDR3 protein: CASSEDRLSYEQYF. CDR3 nucleotide sequence: TGTGCCAGCAGTGAAGATCGGCTCTCCTACGAGCAGTACTTC. V usage is TRBV2 and J usage is TRBJ2-7; no definite D call. Trimming cost V 1 base and J 0 bases, with 7 bases left between them. Looked up from germline, CDR1 is SNHLY and CDR2 is FYNNEI. The CDR3 is 14 amino acids.

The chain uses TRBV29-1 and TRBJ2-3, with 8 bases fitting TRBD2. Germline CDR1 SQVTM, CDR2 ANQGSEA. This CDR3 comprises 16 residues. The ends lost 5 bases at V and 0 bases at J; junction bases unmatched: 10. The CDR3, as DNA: TGCAGCGTTTCCCCTCTAGCGGGCCTCAGCACAGATACGCAGTATTTT. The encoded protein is CSVSPLAGLSTDTQYF.

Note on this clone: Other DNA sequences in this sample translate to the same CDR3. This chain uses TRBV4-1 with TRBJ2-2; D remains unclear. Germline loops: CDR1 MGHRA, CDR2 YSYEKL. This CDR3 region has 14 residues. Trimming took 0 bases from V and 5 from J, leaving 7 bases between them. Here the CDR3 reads CASSQDEGTGELFF. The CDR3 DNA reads TGCGCCAGCAGCCAAGATGAAGGAACCGGGGAGCTGTTTTTT.

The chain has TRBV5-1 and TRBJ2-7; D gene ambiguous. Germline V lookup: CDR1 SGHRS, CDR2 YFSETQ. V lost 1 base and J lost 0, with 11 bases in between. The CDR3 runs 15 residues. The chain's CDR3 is CASSLISYSSYEQYF. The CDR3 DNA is TGCGCCAGCAGCTTGATCTCATACTCCTCCTACGAGCAGTACTTC.

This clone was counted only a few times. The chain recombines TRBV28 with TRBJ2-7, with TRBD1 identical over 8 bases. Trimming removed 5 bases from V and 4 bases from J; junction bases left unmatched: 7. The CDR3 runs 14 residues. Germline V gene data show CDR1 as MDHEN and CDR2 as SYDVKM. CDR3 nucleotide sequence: TGTGCCAGCAGTCGAGACAGGGGTGGGTACGAGCAGTACTTC. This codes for CASSRDRGGYEQYF.

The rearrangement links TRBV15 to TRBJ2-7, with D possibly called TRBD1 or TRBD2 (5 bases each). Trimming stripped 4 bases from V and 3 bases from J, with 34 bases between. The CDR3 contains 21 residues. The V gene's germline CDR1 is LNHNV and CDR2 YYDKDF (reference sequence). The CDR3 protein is CATSTQHIRPGTWVGNYEQYF. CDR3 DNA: TGTGCCACCAGCACCCAACATATCCGTCCCGGGACCTGGGTGGGAAACTACGAGCAGTACTTC.

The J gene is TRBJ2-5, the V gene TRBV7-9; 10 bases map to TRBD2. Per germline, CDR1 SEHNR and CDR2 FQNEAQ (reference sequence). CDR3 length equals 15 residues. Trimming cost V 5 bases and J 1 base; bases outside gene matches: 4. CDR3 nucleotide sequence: TGTGCCAGCAGCCCTCGGACTAGCGGCCAAGAGACCCAGTACTTC. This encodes CASSPRTSGQETQYF.

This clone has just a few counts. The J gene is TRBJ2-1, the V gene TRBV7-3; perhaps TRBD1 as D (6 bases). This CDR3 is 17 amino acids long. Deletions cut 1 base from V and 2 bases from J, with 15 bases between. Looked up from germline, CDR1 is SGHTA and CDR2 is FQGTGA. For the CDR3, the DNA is TGTGCCAGCAGCTTAAGAGTGACAGGAGAAACCTACAATGAGCAGTTCTTC. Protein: CASSLRVTGETYNEQFF.

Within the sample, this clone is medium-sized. The CDR3 DNA is TGTGCCAGCAGCCCACGGGACTCAGGGAACACTGAAGCTTTCTTT. This codes for CASSPRDSGNTEAFF. V is TRBV7-9 and J is TRBJ1-1; D perhaps matches TRBD1 (5 bases). CDR1 and CDR2 from the germline V gene are SEHNR and FQNEAQ (reference sequence). CDR3 size: 15 residues. Trimming left V 5 bases short and J 1 base short, with 14 bases between.

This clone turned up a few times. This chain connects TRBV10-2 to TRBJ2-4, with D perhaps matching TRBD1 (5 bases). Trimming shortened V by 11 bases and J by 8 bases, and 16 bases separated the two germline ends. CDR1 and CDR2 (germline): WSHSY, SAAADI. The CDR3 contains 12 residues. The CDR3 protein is CAPRVLGDIQYF. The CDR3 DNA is TGCGCCCCCAGGGTGTTAGGGGACATTCAGTACTTC.

CDR3 sequence: CASSLVGQETQYF. DNA of the CDR3: TGTGCCAGCAGCTTAGTGGGCCAAGAGACCCAGTACTTC. V is TRBV7-6 and J is TRBJ2-5; D is undetermined. V was cut by 1 base and J by 1 base, with 4 bases left in between. This CDR3 has 13 amino acids. Germline V gene lookup returns CDR1 SGHVS and CDR2 FNYEAQ.

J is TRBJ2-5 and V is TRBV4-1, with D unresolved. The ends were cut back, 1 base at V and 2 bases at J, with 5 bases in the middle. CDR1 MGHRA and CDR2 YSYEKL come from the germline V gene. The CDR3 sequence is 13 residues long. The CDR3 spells CASSQVVQETQYF. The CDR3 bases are TGCGCCAGCAGCCAAGTGGTACAAGAGACCCAGTACTTC.